Listed below are T cell receptor beta chains from one sample, sequenced in a study of T cell changes during pregnancy in multiple sclerosis. Profiled with immunoSEQ multiplex PCR; TCRdb holds only in-frame clones, not every one. Counted here are around 69,000 clones, 90% occurring once; the ten biggest clones make up about 2%. The starting material was peripheral blood, obtained in the second trimester of pregnancy. The source is a female donor in good health, enrolled as a control in a pregnancy study. Both conserved end residues are part of each CDR3. Fields, in order: V gene, J gene, D gene, CDR3 DNA, CDR3 protein. The D gene is left open where the match is weak.

V: TRBV25-1
J: TRBJ1-5
D: NA
DNA: TGTGCCAGTTGTGGAGGTGCCAATCAGCCCCAGCATTTT
CDR3: CASCGGANQPQHF

V: TRBV5-1
J: TRBJ1-1
D: NA
DNA: TGCGCCAGCAGCGCGGGACCGGCCTTGAACACTGAAGCTTTCTTT
CDR3: CASSAGPALNTEAFF

V: TRBV19
J: TRBJ2-2
D: NA
DNA: TGTGCCAGTAGTATCGTCTCCGGGGAGCTGTTTTTT
CDR3: CASSIVSGELFF

V: TRBV30
J: TRBJ2-1
D: TRBD2
DNA: TGTGCCTGGACGGCCGGGACTAGCGGCTCCTTTAATGAGCAGTTCTTC
CDR3: CAWTAGTSGSFNEQFF

V: TRBV5-4
J: TRBJ1-5
D: TRBD1
DNA: TGTGCCAGCAGCTCCGGGACAGGCCGCAATCAGCCCCAGCATTTT
CDR3: CASSSGTGRNQPQHF

V: TRBV29-1
J: TRBJ1-1
D: TRBD1
DNA: TGCAGCGTTTGTTTCGGTACAGGGGGCACTGAAGCTTTCTTT
CDR3: CSVCFGTGGTEAFF

V: TRBV6-1
J: TRBJ2-2
D: TRBD1
DNA: TGTGCCAGCAGTGAAGGATGGGGACAGGGTATCGTCGGGGAGCTGTTTTTT
CDR3: CASSEGWGQGIVGELFF

V: TRBV10-3
J: TRBJ2-6
D: TRBD1
DNA: TGTGCCATCAGTGAGTCGACAGGGGACCTTCTCCCCTCTGGGGCCAACGTCCTGACTTTC
CDR3: CAISESTGDLLPSGANVLTF

V: TRBV19
J: TRBJ2-7
D: TRBD1
DNA: TGTGCCAGTAGCCTCCGACAGGGGTCCTACGAGCAGTACTTC
CDR3: CASSLRQGSYEQYF

V: TRBV5-4
J: TRBJ2-7
D: TRBD2
DNA: TGTGCCAGCAGCTCCGGGTCCCGGGGGGGTGGCTACGAGCAGTACTTC
CDR3: CASSSGSRGGGYEQYF

V: TRBV7-9
J: TRBJ1-1
D: NA
DNA: TGTGCCAGCAGCGCACAGGGACGGGGGAACACTGAAGCTTTCTTT
CDR3: CASSAQGRGNTEAFF

V: TRBV27
J: TRBJ1-2
D: NA
DNA: TGTGCCAGCACGGGTTCCCGAATGGCCGGCTACACCTTC
CDR3: CASTGSRMAGYTF

V: TRBV7-9
J: TRBJ2-1
D: TRBD2
DNA: TGTGCCAGCAGATCAAGCGGGGGCCATTACAATGAGCAGTTCTTC
CDR3: CASRSSGGHYNEQFF

V: TRBV2
J: TRBJ1-2
D: TRBD1
DNA: TGTGCCAGCAGTGAAGAGACAGGGTGGAACTATGGCTACACCTTC
CDR3: CASSEETGWNYGYTF

V: TRBV30
J: TRBJ1-2
D: TRBD1
DNA: TGTGCCTGGAGCGACAGGGAATACTATGGCTACACCTTC
CDR3: CAWSDREYYGYTF

V: TRBV7-9
J: TRBJ2-7
D: TRBD2
DNA: TGTGCCAGCAGCTCCGGGACTAGCGGCTACGAGCAGTACTTC
CDR3: CASSSGTSGYEQYF

V: TRBV4-1
J: TRBJ1-6
D: NA
DNA: TGCGCCAGCAGCCAAGGGGGGGGAAGGTCCTATAATTCACCCCTCCACTTT
CDR3: CASSQGGGRSYNSPLHF

V: TRBV21-1
J: TRBJ1-5
D: NA
DNA: TGTGCCAGCAGCCCAGGACAGGGGTTGCAGCCCCAGCATTTT
CDR3: CASSPGQGLQPQHF